This T cell receptor beta chain was obtained from a study of CD8 T cells in ankylosing spondylitis. General observations from the study: Reportedly, disease-linked clones are significantly enriched in ankylosing spondylitis patients' matched synovial fluid. Within ankylosing spondylitis blood, a TCR beta motif made up of under 10 highly homologous variants appeared to be characteristic.

A quantitative 5'-RACE method, one with molecular barcodes, was used to make TCR beta libraries. TCRdb reanalysed the 5' RACE reads using MiXCR and keeps one entry per CDR3 protein. This sample has 250,000 or so distinct CDR3 sequences, with approximately 12% found just once. This clonotype was detected many times. Its target is unknown. Per germline, CDR1 SGHRS and CDR2 YFSETQ. Trimming removed 0 bases from V and 3 bases from J; junction bases left unmatched: 2. CDR3 length equals 16 residues. This TCR came from a male donor with ankylosing spondylitis or in good health (not recorded which). This chain joins TRBV5-1 and TRBJ2-1, with TRBD2 identical over 11 bases. Sample: blood, either unsorted or a sorted T cell fraction (not recorded which). The DNA for the CDR3 is TGCGCCAGCAGCTTGGTACTAGCGGGAGTCTACAATGAGCAGTTCTTC. Translating it yields CASSLVLAGVYNEQFF.